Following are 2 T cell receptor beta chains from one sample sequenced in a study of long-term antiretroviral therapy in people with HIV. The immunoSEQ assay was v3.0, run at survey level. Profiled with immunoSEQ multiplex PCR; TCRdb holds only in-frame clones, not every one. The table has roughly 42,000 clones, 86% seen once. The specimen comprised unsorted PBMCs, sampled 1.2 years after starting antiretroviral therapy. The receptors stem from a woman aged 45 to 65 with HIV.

CDR3 region: CASSLEAGFGYTF. CDR3 nucleotides: TGTGCCAGCAGCTTAGAGGCCGGGTTTGGCTACACCTTC. V and J are TRBV7-6 and TRBJ1-2; D is unclear. The CDR3 consists of 13 residues. CDR1 and CDR2 (germline): SGHVS, FNYEAQ. With 1 base removed from V and 7 bases from J, the gap between germline ends came to 10 bases.

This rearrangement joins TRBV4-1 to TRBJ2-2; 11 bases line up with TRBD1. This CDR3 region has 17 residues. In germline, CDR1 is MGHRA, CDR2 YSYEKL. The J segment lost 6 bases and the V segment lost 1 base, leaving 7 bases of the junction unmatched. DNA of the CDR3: TGCGCCAGCAGCCAAGGTGGGGACAGGGGGTACCCCGGGGAGCTGTTTTTT. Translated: CASSQGGDRGYPGELFF.